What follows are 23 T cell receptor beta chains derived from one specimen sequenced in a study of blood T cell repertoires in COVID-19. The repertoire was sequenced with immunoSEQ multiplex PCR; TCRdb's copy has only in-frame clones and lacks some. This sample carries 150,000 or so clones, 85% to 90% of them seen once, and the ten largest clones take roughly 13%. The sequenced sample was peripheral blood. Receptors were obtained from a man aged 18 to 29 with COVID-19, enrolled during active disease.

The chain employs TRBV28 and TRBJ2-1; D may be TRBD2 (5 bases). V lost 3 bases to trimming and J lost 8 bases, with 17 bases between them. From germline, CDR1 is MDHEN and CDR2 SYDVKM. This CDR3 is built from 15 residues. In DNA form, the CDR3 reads TGTGCCAGCAGTTTTTTGGCGACTCGGCGGGATGAGCAGTTCTTC. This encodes CASSFLATRRDEQFF.

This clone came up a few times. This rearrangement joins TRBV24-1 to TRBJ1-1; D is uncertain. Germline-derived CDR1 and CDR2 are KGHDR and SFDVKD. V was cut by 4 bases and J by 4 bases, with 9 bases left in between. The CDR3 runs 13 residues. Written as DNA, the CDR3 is TGTGCCACCAGTGACCCGCCGGGCACTGAAGCTTTCTTT. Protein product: CATSDPPGTEAFF.

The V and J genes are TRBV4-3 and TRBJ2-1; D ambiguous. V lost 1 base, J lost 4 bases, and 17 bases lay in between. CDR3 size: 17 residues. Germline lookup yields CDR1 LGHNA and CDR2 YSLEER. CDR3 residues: CASSQGGMWLQYNEQFF. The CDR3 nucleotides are TGCGCCAGCAGCCAAGGCGGAATGTGGCTCCAATACAATGAGCAGTTCTTC.

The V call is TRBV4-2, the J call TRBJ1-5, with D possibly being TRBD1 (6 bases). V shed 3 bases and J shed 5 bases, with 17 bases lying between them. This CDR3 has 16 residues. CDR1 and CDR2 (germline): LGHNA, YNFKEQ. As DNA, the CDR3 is TGTGCCAGCAGCCACCCCTGGGCAGGGGCGGATCAGCCCCAGCATTTT. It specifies CASSHPWAGADQPQHF.

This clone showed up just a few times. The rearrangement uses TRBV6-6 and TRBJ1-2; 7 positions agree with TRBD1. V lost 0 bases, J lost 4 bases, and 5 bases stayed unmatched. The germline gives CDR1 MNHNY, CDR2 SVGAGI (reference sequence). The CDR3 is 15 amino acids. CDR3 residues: CASSYSRGPSYGYTF. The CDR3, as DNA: TGTGCCAGCAGTTACTCGAGGGGGCCAAGCTATGGCTACACCTTC.

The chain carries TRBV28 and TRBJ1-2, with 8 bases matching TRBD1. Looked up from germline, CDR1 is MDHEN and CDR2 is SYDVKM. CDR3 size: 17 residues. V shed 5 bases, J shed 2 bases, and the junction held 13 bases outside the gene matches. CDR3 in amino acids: CASSEGTGQIWNYGYTF. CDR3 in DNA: TGTGCCAGCAGTGAGGGGACAGGACAAATATGGAACTATGGCTACACCTTC.

The CDR3 nucleotides read TGTGCCAGCAGCCCCGGAGAGACCCAGTACTTC. It translates to CASSPGETQYF. The rearrangement links TRBV3-1 (or the pseudogene TRBV3-2) to TRBJ2-5; no clear D gene. The CDR3 totals 11 residues. Germline assignment: CDR1 LGHDT and CDR2 YNNKEL (reference sequence). The V end lost 4 bases, the J end lost 4 bases, and 4 bases lay between the germline ends.

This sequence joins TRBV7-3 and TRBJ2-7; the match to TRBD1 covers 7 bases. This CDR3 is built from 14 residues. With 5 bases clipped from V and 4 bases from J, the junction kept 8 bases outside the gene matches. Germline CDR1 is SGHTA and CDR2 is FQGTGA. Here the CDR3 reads CASSQTGLGYEQYF. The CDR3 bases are TGTGCCAGCAGCCAGACAGGGCTCGGGTACGAGCAGTACTTC.

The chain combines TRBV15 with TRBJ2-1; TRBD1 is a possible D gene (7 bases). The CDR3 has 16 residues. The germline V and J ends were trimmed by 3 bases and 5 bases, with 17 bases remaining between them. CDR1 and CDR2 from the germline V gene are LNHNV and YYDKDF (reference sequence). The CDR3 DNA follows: TGTGCCACCAGCAGGGGTGCCAGGGGGGCTGACAATGAGCAGTTCTTC. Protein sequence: CATSRGARGADNEQFF.

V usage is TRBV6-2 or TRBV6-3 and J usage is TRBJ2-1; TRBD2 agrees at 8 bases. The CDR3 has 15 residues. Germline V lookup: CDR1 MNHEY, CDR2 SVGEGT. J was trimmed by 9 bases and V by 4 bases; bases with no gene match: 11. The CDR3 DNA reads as TGTGCCAGCAGTTTTCCGGGAGGGATGTATGGTGAGCAGTTCTTC. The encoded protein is CASSFPGGMYGEQFF.

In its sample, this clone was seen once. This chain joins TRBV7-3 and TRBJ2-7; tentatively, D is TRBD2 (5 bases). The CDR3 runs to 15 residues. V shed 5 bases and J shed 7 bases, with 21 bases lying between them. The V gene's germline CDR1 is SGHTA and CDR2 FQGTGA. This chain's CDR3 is CASSPQVARAGEQYF. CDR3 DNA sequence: TGTGCCAGCAGCCCTCAGGTGGCACGGGCGGGTGAGCAGTACTTC.

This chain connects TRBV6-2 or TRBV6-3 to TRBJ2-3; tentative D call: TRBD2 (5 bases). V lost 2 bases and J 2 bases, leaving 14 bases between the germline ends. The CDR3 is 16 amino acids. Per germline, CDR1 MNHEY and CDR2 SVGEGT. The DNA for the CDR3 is TGTGCCAGCAGTTACGGGAGCGGAACAGACACAGATACGCAGTATTTT. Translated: CASSYGSGTDTDTQYF.

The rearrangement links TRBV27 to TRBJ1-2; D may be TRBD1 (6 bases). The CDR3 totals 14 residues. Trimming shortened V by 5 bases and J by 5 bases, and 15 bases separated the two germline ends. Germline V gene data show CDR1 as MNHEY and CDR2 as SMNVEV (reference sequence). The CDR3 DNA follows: TGTGCCAGCAGTAACCACAGGGTGGGGTATGGCTACACCTTC. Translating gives CASSNHRVGYGYTF.

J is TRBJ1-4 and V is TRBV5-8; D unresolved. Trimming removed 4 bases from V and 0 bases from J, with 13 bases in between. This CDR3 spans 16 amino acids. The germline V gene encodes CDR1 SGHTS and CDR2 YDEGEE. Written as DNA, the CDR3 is TGTGCCAGCAGCCAAGGAGGCGAGGCAACTAATGAAAAACTGTTTTTT. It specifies CASSQGGEATNEKLFF.

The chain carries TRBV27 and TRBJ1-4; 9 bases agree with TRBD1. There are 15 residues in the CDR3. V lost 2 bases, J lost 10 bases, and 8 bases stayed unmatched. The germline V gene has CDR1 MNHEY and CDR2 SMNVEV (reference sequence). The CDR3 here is CASSLRTGGRGKLFF. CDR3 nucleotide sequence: TGTGCCAGCAGTTTACGAACAGGGGGCAGGGGAAAACTGTTTTTT.

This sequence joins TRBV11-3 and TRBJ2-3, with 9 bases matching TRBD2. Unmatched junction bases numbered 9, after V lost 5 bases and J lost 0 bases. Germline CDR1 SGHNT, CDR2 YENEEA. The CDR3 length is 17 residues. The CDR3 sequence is CASSPGTSSPSTDTQYF. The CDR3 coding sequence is TGTGCCAGCAGCCCCGGGACTAGCAGCCCAAGCACAGATACGCAGTATTTT.

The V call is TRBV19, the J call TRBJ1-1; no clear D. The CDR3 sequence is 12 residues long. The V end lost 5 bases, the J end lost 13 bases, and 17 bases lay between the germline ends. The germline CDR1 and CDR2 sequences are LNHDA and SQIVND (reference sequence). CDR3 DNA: TGTGCCAGTAGTTTTGGTCCCCGACAAATTTTCTTT. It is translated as CASSFGPRQIFF. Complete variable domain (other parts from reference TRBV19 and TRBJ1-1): DGGITQSPKYLFRKEGQNVTLSCEQNLNHDAMYWYRQDPGQGLRLIYYSQIVNDFQKGDIAEGYSVSREKKESFPLTVTSAQKNPTAFYLCASSFGPRQIFFGQGTRLTVV.

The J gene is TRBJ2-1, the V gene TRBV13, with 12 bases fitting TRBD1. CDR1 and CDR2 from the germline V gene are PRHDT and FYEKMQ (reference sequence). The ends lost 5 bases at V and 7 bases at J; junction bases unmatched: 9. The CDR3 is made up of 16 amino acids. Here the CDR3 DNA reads TGTGCCAGCAGCGGGACCGGGACAGGGGGCATTAATGAGCAGTTCTTC. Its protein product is CASSGTGTGGINEQFF. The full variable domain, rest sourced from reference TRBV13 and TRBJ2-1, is AAGVIQSPRHLIKEKRETATLKCYPIPRHDTVYWYQQGPGQDPQFLISFYEKMQSDKGSIPDRFSAQQFSDYHSELNMSSLELGDSALYFCASSGTGTGGINEQFFGPGTRLTVL.

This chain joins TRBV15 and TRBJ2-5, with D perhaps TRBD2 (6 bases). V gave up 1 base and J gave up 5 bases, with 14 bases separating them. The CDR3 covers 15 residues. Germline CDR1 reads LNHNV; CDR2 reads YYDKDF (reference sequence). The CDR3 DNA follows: TGTGCCACCAGCAGAGGGGCCGGGGGAAGGGAGACCCAGTACTTC. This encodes CATSRGAGGRETQYF.

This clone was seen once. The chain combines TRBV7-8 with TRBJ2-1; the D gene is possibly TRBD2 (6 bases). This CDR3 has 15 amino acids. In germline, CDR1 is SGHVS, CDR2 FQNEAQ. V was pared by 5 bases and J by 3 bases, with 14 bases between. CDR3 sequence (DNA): TGTGCCAGCAGCGCACTGGGACTGGACTACAATGAGCAGTTCTTC. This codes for CASSALGLDYNEQFF.

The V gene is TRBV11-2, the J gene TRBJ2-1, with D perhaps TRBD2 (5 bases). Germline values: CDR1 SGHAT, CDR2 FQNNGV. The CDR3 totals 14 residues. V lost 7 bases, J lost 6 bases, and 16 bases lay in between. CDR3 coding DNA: TGTGCCAGCACTCCGGGGTATGGAGTCAATGAGCAGTTCTTC. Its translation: CASTPGYGVNEQFF.

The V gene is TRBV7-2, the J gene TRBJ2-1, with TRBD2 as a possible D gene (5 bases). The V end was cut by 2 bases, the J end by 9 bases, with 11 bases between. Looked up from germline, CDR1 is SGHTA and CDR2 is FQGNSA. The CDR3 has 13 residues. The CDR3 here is CASSLITRTEQFF. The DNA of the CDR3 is TGTGCCAGCAGCTTAATAACTAGAACTGAGCAGTTCTTC.

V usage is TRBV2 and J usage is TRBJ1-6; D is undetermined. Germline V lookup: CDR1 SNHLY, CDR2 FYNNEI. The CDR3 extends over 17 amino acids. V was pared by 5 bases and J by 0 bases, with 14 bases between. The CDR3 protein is CASSLTTSSSYNSPLHF. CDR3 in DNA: TGTGCCAGCAGTTTGACAACCTCAAGCTCCTATAATTCACCCCTCCACTTT.